The TCR beta chain described here comes from a study of OX40 agonist ivuxolimab in advanced cancers. Looking at the study overall: Ivuxolimab was an agonistic, fully human IgG2 monoclonal antibody directed against OX40 (CD134), a costimulatory receptor. Patients were allowed to have had prior anti-PD-1, anti-PD-L1 or anti-CTLA-4 therapy, and approximately 40% of the dose-escalation patients had previously received checkpoint inhibitors. Intravenous ivuxolimab was administered to patients every 2 weeks at six dose levels: 0.01, 0.1, 0.3, 1.5, 3 and 10 mg/kg. Peripheral TCRbeta sequencing aimed to test whether ivuxolimab altered TCR sequence diversity and caused clonal T-cell expansion. The dose-escalation cohort was around 84% male with a mean age of 60 years, ranging from about 23 to 85. Of the approximately 50 patients in dose escalation, around 19 had hepatocellular carcinoma, about 15 had melanoma, 9 had renal cell carcinoma and 9 had head and neck cancer. The monotherapy dose-escalation portion (N of about 49 patients) of the phase I ivuxolimab trial is reported in the paper. Partial responses occurred in three dose-escalation patients: two with cutaneous melanoma and one with hepatocellular carcinoma.

What the study reported, not specific to this receptor: In partial responders in the 0.1-3.0 mg/kg groups, normalized peripheral clonal expansion was found to be among the lowest, especially among CD8+ T cells. Which antigens the clonally expanded peripheral T cells were specific for was not determined. At doses from 0.1 to 3.0 mg/kg, clonal expansion was seen in both CD4+ and CD8+ blood T cells between baseline and week 6. Low levels of normalized T-cell clonal expansion were also seen in some patients who did not respond. After ivuxolimab, expanded clones were on average more numerous among CD8+ T cells than among CD4+ T cells.

Counted from cysteine to phenylalanine, this CDR3 has 15 amino acids. CDR3 DNA only is kept here, 45 bases in frame from base 1. V gives up 4 bases and J gives up 0 bases, and the segment between their germline ends measures 10 bases. From the germline V gene, CDR1 is MGHRA and CDR2 is YSYEKL. Worth noting for this clone: There is no known antigen for this receptor. The sample holds no much larger clone one base away, and base qualities are not on file.

The trial excluded patients who had a history of autoimmune disease or were on systemic immunosuppression. Peripheral blood for TCR sequencing was collected from all dose cohorts at baseline, on cycle 4 day 1, and on cycle 7 day 1. Samples were obtained from an open-label, multicenter, first-in-human phase I dose-escalation trial of ivuxolimab. The trial enrolled adults with locally advanced or metastatic head and neck squamous cell, hepatocellular, melanoma or renal cell carcinoma. CD4+ and CD8+ T cells were sorted separately from peripheral blood before TCR sequencing. To sequence the TCRbeta CDR3 region, genomic DNA was isolated from the sorted cells. The immunoSEQ Assay was used for sequencing of TCRbeta CDR3 regions. TCRdb holds this immuneACCESS table with in-frame rearrangements only. Some clones are missing; in checked studies, unresolved V genes explain under half, and the rest has no known cause. This sample gives about 25,000 clones in total; 65% to 90% of them show up just once. The ten largest clones represent 35% to 50% of the sample.

Sample: CD4+ or CD8+ T cells sorted from blood, taken in a trial of the OX40 agonist ivuxolimab. This TCR came from an adult with an advanced solid tumor such as melanoma, head and neck, liver or kidney cancer. Recombination linked TRBV4-1 to TRBJ1-3, with the D gene too uncertain to name. The nucleotide sequence reads TGCGCCAGCAGCCGAGGGCCCGACTCTGGAAACACCATATATTTT. This sequence encodes CASSRGPDSGNTIYF.